Detailed here is one T cell receptor beta chain. Its specificity is unknown. The CDR3 extends over 17 amino acids. The germline V gene encodes CDR1 SGHNT and CDR2 YYREEE (reference sequence). V lost 6 bases and J 0 bases, leaving 20 bases between the germline ends. Assay: immunoSEQ multiplex PCR; the TCRdb copy retains only in-frame clones and omits some. The profile shows roughly 2 million clones, 90% to 97% of them singletons. This entry comes from a study of shared clonotypes between healthy human individuals. The authors divided CD4+ cells into CD45RA+ naive and CD45RA-negative memory subsets. Overall study results and limits: The study found lower generation probabilities in non-shared clonotypes than in those shared by all four donors. The study's rarefaction showed incomplete sorted-subset sequencing despite large depth. Estimated richness was generally greater in naive than memory subsets.

The sample comprised naive CD4+ T cells sorted from blood. Subset of the sample: CD45RA+ positively selected. The sequence derives from a young man in good health. The chain combines TRBV5-4 with TRBJ2-3; D not certain. The CDR3 reads CASTLIPAKQSTDTQYF. The CDR3, as DNA: TGTGCCAGCACTCTAATACCGGCCAAACAGAGCACAGATACGCAGTATTTT. The whole variable domain, filled in from reference TRBV5-4 and TRBJ2-3, reads ETGVTQSPTHLIKTRGQQVTLRCSSQSGHNTVSWYQQALGQGPQFIFQYYREEENGRGNFPPRFSGLQFPNYSSELNVNALELDDSALYLCASTLIPAKQSTDTQYFGPGTRLTVL.